This T cell receptor (beta chain) appears in the sequencing data of a study of early T cells in non-severe SARS-CoV-2 infection. Study details: Bulk RNA taken from unsorted whole blood was sequenced, leaving chains unpaired.

Study-level results: Missing private and CD4 specificities, VDJdb matching favored anti-spike CD8 responses.

Germline trimming cut 4 bases from V and 6 bases from J; bases unmatched to any gene: 8. The CDR3 length is 16 residues. Germline CDR1 is SGHDT and CDR2 is YYEEEE. Individually, cDNA molecules had unique molecular identifiers attached to them. TCRdb recomputed calls from the 5' RACE reads with MiXCR, one row per CDR3 protein. The table includes tens of thousands of distinct CDR3 sequences, 18% detected once. This clonotype was observed a few times. The antigen remains undetermined. The clonotype comes from an adult who was a healthcare worker with PCR-confirmed SARS-CoV-2 infection or an uninfected control (not recorded which). This material consisted of whole blood, taken at baseline. The rearrangement joins TRBV5-6 to TRBJ2-3; TRBD2 agrees at 13 bases. CDR3 sequence: CASSRRTSGSRDTQYF. The CDR3 nucleotides read TGTGCCAGCAGCCGACGGACTAGCGGGAGTAGGGATACGCAGTATTTT.